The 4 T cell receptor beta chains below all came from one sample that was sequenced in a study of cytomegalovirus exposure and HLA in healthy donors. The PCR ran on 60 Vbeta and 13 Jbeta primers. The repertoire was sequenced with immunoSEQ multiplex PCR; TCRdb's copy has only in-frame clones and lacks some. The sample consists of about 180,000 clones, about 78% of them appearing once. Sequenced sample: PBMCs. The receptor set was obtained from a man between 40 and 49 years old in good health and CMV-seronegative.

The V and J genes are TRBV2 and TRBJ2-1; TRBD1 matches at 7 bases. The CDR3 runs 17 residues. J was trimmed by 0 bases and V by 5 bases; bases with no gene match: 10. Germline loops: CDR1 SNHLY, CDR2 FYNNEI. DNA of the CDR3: TGTGCCAGCAGTCCACAGGGGCCTCACAGCTCCTACAATGAGCAGTTCTTC. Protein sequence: CASSPQGPHSSYNEQFF.

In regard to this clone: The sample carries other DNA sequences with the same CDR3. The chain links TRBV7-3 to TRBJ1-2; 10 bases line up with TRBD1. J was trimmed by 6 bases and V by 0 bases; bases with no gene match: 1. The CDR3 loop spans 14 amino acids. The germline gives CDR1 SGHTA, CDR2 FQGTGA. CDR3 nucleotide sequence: TGTGCCAGCAGCTTAACTGGGACAGGGGATGGCTACACCTTC. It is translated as CASSLTGTGDGYTF.

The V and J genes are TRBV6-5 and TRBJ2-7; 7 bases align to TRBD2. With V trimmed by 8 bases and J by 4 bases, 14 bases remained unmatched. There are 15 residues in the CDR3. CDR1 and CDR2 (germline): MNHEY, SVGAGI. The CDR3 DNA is TGTGCCAGCCGGTTCCTGGCGGGAGAGTCTTACGAGCAGTACTTC. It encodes CASRFLAGESYEQYF.

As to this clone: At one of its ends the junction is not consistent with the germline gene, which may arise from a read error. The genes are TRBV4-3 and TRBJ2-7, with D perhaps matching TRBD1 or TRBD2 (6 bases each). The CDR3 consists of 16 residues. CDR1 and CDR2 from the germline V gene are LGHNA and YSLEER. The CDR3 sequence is CTSSQEGGRSVYEQYF. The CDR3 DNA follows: TGCACCAGCAGCCAAGAGGGGGGAAGATCTGTGTACGAGCAGTACTTC.